This T cell receptor (beta chain) stems from a study of blood T cell repertoires in COVID-19. The repertoire was sequenced with immunoSEQ multiplex PCR; TCRdb's copy has only in-frame clones and lacks some. This table has a few hundred thousand clones, around nine tenths appearing once. This CDR3 spans 15 amino acids. Germline V CDR1 and CDR2: GTSNPN, SVGIG (reference sequence). The ends lost 5 bases at V and 4 bases at J; junction bases unmatched: 8. Sequenced sample: PBMCs or T cells enriched from blood (not recorded which). The V and J genes are TRBV30 and TRBJ1-6; 7 positions match TRBD1. The receptor was derived from a woman in her thirties or forties who had recovered from COVID-19. The CDR3 region is CAWEGQLSYNSPLHF. The DNA for the CDR3 is TGTGCCTGGGAGGGACAGTTAAGTTATAATTCACCCCTCCACTTT.